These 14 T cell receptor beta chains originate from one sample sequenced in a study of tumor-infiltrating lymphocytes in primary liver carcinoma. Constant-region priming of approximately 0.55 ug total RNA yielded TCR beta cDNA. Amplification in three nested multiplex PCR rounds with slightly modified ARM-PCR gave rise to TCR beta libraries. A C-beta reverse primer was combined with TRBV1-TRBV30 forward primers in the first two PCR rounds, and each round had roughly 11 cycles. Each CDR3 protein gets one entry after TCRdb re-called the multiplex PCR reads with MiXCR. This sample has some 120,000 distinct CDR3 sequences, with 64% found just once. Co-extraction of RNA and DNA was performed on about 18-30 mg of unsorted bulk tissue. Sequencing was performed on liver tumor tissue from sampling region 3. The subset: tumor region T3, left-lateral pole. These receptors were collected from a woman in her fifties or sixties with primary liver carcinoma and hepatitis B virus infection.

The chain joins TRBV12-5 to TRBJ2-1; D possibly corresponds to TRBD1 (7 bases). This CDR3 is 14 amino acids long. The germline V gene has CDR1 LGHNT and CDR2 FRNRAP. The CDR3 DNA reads TGTACTGGTGGTTTACAGGGGCAGGAGGGTGAGCAGTTCTTC. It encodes CTGGLQGQEGEQFF.

CDR3 DNA: TGTGCCAGCAACATACTAAAGGGAAGACTTTATGAGCAGTACTTC. Translating it yields CASNILKGRLYEQYF. The chain carries TRBV28 and TRBJ2-7; D is uncertain. CDR1 MDHEN and CDR2 SYDVKM come from the germline V gene. V lost 7 bases, J lost 7 bases, and 23 bases lay in between. The CDR3 is made up of 15 amino acids.

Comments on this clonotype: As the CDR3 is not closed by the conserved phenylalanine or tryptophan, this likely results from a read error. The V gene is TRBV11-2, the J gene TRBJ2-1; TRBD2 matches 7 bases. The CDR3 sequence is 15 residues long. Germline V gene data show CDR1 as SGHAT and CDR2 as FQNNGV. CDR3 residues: CANSLWGGSYNEQFL. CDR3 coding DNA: TGTGCCAACAGCTTATGGGGGGGCTCCTACAATGAGCAGTTCCTC.

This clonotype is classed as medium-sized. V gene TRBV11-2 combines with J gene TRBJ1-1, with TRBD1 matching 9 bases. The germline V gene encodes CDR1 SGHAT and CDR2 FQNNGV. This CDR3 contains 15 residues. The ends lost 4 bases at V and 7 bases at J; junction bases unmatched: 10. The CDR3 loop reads CASSSLQGAVGEAFF. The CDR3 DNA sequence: TGTGCCAGCAGCTCCCTACAGGGGGCAGTAGGTGAAGCTTTCTTT.

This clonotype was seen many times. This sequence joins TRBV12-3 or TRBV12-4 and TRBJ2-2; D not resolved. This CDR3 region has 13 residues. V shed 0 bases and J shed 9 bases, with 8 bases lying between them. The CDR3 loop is CASSLAGARELFF. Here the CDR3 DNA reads TGTGCCAGCAGTTTAGCCGGAGCCAGGGAGCTGTTTTTT.

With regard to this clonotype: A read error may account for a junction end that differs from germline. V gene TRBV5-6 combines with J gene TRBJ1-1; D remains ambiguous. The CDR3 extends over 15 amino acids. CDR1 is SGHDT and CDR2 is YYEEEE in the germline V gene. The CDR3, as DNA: TGTGCCAACAGCTTGGTGGCCTGGGCGAGCAGTGAAGCTTTCTTT. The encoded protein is CANSLVAWASSEAFF.

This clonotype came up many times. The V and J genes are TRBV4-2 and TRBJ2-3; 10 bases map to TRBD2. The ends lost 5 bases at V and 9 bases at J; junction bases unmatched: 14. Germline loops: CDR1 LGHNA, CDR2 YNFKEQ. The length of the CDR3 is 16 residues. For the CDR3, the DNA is TGTGCCAGCAGCACTACCCGGACTAGCGGACTTAACACGCAGTATTTT. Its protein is CASSTTRTSGLNTQYF.

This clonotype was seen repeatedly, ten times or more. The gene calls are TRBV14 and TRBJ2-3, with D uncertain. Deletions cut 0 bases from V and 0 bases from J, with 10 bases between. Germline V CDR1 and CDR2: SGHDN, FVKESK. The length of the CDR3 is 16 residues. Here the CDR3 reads CASSQDLGGSTDTQYF. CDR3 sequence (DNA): TGTGCCAGCAGCCAAGATCTGGGCGGCAGCACAGATACGCAGTATTTT.

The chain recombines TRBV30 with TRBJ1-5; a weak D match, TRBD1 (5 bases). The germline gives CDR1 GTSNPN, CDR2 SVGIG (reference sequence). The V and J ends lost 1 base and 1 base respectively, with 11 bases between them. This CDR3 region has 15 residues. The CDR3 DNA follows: TGTGCCTGGAGTGCACCAGGGAGCAGCAATCAGCCCCAGCATTTT. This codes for CAWSAPGSSNQPQHF.

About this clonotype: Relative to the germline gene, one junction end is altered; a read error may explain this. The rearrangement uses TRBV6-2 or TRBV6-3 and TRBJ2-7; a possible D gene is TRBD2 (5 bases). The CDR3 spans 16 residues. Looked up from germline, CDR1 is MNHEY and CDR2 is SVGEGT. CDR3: CTSSYGPAGSSYEQYF. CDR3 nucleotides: TGTACCAGCAGTTACGGTCCCGCGGGCAGTTCCTACGAGCAGTACTTC.

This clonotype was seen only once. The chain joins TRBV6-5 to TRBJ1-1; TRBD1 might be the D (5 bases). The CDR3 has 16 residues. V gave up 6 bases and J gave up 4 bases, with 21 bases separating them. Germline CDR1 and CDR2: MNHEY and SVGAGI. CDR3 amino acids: CASSPHWWGGGTEAFF. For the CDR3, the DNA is TGTGCCAGCAGCCCACACTGGTGGGGTGGGGGCACTGAAGCTTTCTTT.

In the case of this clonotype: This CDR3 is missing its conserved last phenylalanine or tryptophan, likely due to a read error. This chain's CDR3 is CASSLDYEQYS. The CDR3 nucleotides read TGCGCCAGCAGCTTGGACTACGAGCAGTACTCC. The V call is TRBV5-1, the J call TRBJ2-7, with D unclear. The length of the CDR3 is 11 residues. V gave up 0 bases and J gave up 3 bases, with 1 base separating them. CDR1 SGHRS and CDR2 YFSETQ come from the germline V gene.

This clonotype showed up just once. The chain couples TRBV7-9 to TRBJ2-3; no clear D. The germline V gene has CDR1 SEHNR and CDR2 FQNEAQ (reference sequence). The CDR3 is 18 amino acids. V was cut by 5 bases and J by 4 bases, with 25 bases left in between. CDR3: CASSLSLHTSVVPDTQYF. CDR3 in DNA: TGTGCCAGCAGCCTATCCCTCCACACGAGCGTCGTCCCAGATACGCAGTATTTT. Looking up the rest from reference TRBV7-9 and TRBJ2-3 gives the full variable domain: DTGVSQNPRHKITKRGQNVTFRCDPISEHNRLYWYRQTLGQGPEFLTYFQNEAQLEKSRLLSDRFSAERPKGSFSTLEIQRTEQGDSAMYLCASSLSLHTSVVPDTQYFGPGTRLTVL.

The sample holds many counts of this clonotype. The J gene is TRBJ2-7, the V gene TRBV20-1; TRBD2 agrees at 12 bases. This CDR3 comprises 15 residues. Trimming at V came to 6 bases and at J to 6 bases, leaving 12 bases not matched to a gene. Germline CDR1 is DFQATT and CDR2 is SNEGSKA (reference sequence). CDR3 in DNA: TGCAGTGCCGATCCGACTAGCGGGAGCCTTCGCGAGCAGTACTTC. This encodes CSADPTSGSLREQYF.